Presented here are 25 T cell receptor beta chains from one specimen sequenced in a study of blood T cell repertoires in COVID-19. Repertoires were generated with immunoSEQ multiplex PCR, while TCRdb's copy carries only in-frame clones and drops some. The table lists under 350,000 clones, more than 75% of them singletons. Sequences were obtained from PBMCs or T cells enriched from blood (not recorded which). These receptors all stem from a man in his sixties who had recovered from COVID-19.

CDR3 amino acids: CASSENRNTEAFF. The CDR3 DNA follows: TGTGCCAGCAGTGAAAACAGAAACACTGAAGCTTTCTTT. The chain couples TRBV6-1 to TRBJ1-1; D is uncertain. Germline values: CDR1 MNHNS, CDR2 SASEGT. The CDR3 spans 13 residues. V was pared by 2 bases and J by 2 bases, with 6 bases between.

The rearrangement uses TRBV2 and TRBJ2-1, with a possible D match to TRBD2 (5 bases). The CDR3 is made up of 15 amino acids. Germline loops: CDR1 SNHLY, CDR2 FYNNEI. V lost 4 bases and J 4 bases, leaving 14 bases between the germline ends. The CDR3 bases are TGTGCCAGCAGTGCGGTGCGGGCGGTGTACAATGAGCAGTTCTTC. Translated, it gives CASSAVRAVYNEQFF.

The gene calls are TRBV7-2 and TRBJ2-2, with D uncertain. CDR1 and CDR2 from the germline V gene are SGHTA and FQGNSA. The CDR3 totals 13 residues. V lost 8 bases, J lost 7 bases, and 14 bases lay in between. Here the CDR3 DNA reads TGTGCCAGCCGGAGAAGCGCGGTCGGGGAGCTGTTTTTT. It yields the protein CASRRSAVGELFF. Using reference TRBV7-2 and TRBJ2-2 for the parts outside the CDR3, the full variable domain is GAGVSQSPSNKVTEKGKDVELRCDPISGHTALYWYRQSLGQGLEFLIYFQGNSAPDKSGLPSDRFSAERTGGSVSTLTIQRTQQEDSAVYLCASRRSAVGELFFGEGSRLTVL.

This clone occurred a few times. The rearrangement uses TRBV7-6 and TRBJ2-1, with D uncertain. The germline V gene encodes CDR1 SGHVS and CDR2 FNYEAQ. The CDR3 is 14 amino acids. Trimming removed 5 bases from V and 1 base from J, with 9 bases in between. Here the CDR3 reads CASSEHRSYNEQFF. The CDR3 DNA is TGTGCCAGCAGCGAGCACCGGTCCTACAATGAGCAGTTCTTC.

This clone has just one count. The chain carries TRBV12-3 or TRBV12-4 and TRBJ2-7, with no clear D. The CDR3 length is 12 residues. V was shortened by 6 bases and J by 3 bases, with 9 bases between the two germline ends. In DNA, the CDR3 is TGTGCCAGCAGCACTTCGGTCTACGAGCAGTACTTC. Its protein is CASSTSVYEQYF.

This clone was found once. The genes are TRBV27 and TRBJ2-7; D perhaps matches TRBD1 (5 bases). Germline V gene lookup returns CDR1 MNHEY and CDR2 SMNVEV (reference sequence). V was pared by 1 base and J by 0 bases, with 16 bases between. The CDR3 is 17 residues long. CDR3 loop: CASSLFSVGASSYEQYF. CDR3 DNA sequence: TGTGCCAGCAGTTTATTCTCTGTTGGGGCTAGCTCCTACGAGCAGTACTTC.

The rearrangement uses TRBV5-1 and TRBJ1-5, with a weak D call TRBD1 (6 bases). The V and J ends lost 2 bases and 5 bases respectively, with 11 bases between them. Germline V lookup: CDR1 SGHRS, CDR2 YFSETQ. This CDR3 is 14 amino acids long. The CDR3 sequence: CASSLTGTDQPQHF. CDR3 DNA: TGCGCCAGCAGCTTAACAGGGACGGATCAGCCCCAGCATTTT.

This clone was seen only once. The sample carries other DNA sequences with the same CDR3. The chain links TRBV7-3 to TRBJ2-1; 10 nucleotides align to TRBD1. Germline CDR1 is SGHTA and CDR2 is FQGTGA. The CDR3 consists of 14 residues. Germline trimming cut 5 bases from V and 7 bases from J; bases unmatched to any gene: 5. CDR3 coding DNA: TGTGCCAGCAGCCCCGGGACAGGGGCAAATGAGCAGTTCTTC. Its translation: CASSPGTGANEQFF.

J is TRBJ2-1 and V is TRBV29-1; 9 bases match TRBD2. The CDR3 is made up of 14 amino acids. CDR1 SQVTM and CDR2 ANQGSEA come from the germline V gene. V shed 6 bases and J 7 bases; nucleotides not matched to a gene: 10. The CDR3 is CSVDLAGVTNEQFF. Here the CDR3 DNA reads TGCAGCGTGGATTTAGCGGGAGTTACAAATGAGCAGTTCTTC.

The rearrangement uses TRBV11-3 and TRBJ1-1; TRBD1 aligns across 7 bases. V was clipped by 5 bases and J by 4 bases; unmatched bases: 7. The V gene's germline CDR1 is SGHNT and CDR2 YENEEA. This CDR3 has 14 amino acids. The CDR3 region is CASSQTGKVTEAFF. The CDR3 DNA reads TGTGCCAGCAGCCAGACAGGGAAGGTCACTGAAGCTTTCTTT. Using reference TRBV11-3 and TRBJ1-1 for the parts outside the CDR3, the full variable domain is EAGVVQSPRYKIIEKKQPVAFWCNPISGHNTLYWYLQNLGQGPELLIRYENEEAVDDSQLPKDRFSAERLKGVDSTLKIQPAELGDSAVYLCASSQTGKVTEAFFGQGTRLTVV.

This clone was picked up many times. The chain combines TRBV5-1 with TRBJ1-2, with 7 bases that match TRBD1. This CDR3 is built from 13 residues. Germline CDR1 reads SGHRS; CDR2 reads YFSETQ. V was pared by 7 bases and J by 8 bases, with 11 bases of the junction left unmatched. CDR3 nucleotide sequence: TGCGCCAGCCGGACCGGGACAGAGGACGGCTACACCTTC. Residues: CASRTGTEDGYTF.

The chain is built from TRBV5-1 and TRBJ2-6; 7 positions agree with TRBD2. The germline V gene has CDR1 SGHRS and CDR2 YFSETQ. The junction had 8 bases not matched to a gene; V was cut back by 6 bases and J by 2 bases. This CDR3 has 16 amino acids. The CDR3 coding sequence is TGCGCCAGCACCTATGGCGCGGGGGCTGGGGCCAACGTCCTGACTTTC. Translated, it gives CASTYGAGAGANVLTF. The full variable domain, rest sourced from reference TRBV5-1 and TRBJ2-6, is KAGVTQTPRYLIKTRGQQVTLSCSPISGHRSVSWYQQTPGQGLQFLFEYFSETQRNKGNFPGRFSGRQFSNSRSEMNVSTLELGDSALYLCASTYGAGAGANVLTFGAGSRLTVL.

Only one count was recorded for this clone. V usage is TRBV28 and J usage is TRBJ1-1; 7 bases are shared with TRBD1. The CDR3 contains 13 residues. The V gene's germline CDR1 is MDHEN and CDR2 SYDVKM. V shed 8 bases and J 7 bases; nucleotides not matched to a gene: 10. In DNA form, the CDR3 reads TGTGCCAGCCAATCTCCCGGGACAGTTGAAGCTTTCTTT. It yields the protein CASQSPGTVEAFF.

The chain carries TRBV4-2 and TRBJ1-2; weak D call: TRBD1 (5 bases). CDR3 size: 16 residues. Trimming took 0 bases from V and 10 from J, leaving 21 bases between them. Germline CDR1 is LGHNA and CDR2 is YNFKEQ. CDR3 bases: TGTGCCAGCAGCCAAGATGGGAAGGCGGGGCTGAGCTACTACACCTTC. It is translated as CASSQDGKAGLSYYTF.

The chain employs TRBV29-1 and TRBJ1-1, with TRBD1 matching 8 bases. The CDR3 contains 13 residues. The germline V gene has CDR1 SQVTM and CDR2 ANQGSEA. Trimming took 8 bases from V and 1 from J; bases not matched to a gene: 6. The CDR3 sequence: CSFTGTGNTEAFF. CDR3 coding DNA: TGCAGCTTCACCGGGACAGGGAACACTGAAGCTTTCTTT.

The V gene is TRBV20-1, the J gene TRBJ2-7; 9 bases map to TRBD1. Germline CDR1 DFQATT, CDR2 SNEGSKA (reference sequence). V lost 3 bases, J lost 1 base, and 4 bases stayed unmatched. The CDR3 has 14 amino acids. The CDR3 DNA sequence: TGCAGTGCTAGTACCGGGACAGGGTCCTACGAGCAGTACTTC. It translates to CSASTGTGSYEQYF.

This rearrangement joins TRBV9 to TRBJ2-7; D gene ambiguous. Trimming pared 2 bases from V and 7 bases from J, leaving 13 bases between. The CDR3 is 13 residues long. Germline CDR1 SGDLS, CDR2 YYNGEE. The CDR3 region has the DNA TGTGCCAGCAGCGTGGGCTTGAGTGGGGAGCAGTACTTC. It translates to CASSVGLSGEQYF.

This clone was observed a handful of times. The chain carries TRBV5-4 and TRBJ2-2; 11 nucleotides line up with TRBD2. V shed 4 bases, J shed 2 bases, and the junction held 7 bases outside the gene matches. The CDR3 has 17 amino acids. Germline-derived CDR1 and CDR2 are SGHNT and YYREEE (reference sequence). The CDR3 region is CASSRGGTSGNTGELFF. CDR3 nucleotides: TGTGCCAGCAGCCGCGGAGGGACTAGCGGAAACACCGGGGAGCTGTTTTTT.

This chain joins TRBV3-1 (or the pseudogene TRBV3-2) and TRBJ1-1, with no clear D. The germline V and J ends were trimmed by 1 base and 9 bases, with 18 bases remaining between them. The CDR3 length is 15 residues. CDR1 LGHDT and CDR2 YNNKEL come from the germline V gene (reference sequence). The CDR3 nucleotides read TGTGCCAGCAGCCAAGGGAATCTGGGTTTCGGGAAAGCTTTCTTT. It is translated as CASSQGNLGFGKAFF.

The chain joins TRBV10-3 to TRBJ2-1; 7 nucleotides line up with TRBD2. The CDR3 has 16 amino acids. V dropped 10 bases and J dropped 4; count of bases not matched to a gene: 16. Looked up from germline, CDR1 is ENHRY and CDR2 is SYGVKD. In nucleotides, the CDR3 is TGTGCCACCCCCTCGGCCGGGGGGTGGGCTTACAATGAGCAGTTCTTC. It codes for CATPSAGGWAYNEQFF.

The CDR3 loop is CASSQEASGSQTDTQYF. The DNA for the CDR3 is TGTGCCAGCAGCCAAGAGGCTAGCGGGAGTCAAACAGATACGCAGTATTTT. The chain uses TRBV4-2 and TRBJ2-3, with 10 bases matching TRBD2. From germline, CDR1 is LGHNA and CDR2 YNFKEQ. This CDR3 has 17 residues. J was trimmed by 3 bases and V by 0 bases; bases with no gene match: 6.

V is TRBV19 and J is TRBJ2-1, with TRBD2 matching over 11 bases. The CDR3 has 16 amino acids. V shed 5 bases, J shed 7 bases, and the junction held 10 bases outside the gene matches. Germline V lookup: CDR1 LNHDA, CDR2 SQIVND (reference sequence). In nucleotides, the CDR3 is TGTGCCAGTAGTCCCCGACTAGCGGGGAGTGGTAATGAGCAGTTCTTC. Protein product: CASSPRLAGSGNEQFF.

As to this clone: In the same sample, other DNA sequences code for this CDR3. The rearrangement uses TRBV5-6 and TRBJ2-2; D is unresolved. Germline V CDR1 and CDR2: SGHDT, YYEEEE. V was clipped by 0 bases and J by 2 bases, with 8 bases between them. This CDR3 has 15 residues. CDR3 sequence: CASSLAGTNTGELFF. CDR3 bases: TGTGCCAGCAGCTTGGCAGGCACCAACACCGGGGAGCTGTTTTTT.

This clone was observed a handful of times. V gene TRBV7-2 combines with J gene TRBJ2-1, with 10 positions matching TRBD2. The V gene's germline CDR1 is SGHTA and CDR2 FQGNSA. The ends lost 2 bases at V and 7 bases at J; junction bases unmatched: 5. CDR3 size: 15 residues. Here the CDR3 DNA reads TGTGCCAGCAGCTTAAAAGCGGGGGGGCAGAATGAGCAGTTCTTC. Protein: CASSLKAGGQNEQFF. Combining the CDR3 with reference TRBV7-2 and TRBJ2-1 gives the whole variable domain GAGVSQSPSNKVTEKGKDVELRCDPISGHTALYWYRQSLGQGLEFLIYFQGNSAPDKSGLPSDRFSAERTGGSVSTLTIQRTQQEDSAVYLCASSLKAGGQNEQFFGPGTRLTVL.

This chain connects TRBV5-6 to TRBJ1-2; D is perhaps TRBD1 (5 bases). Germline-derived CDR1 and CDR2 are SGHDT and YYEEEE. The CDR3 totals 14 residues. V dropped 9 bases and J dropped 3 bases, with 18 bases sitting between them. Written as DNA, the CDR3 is TGTGCCACCGAAGGCCAGGGCTCGGACTATGGCTACACCTTC. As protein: CATEGQGSDYGYTF.